The entry below gives a single TCR beta chain sequence along with its context. The antigen it binds to is not known. No base qualities exist here, and no much larger clone lies one base off it. CDR1 and CDR2, looked up from the germline V gene, are MGHRA and YSYEKL. From the cysteine through the phenylalanine, the CDR3 covers 18 amino acids. The sequence is cut down to CDR3 DNA, 54 bases in frame from base 1. Clipping removes 0 bases from V and 5 bases from J, with 15 as the unmatched junction base count. TCR beta libraries were generated from genomic DNA with the immunoSEQ kit, following the manufacturer's recommendations. For library preparation, a first multiplex PCR was performed with proprietary primers, followed by a second PCR in which unique barcodes were added, and bead cleanups were performed after each round. Each sample batch included a kit-provided positive control reaction and a negative control reaction. The final libraries underwent checking on an Agilent 4200 TapeStation D1000 ScreenTape, volumetric pooling, and quantification by qPCR. Sequencing was performed on an Illumina NextSeq500 with a MidOutput 150-cycle cartridge, and 156 Read1 and 15 Index1 cycles were run with kit custom primers. The pooled library was loaded at around 1.1 pM with about 20% PhiX control spiked in. The authors processed their data as follows. The vendor-processed data were analyzed in R, and a clonotype was defined as all T cells that share the same CDR3 nucleotide sequence. In the clone abundance analyses, frequencies in each sample were normalized to that sample's 10,000 most abundant clones. Public T cell clones, which averaged fewer than five per sample, were removed prior to analysis. A difference in abundance of at least 32-fold between compartments was used to define tumor-enriched and baseline blood-enriched clonotypes. A beta-binomial differential abundance model was used to identify clonotypes that expanded or contracted between blood time points. The Baroni-Urbani and Buser coefficient was used to measure tumor-blood repertoire similarity, and groups were compared with two-tailed Wilcoxon tests in R. In its TCRdb copy, this immuneACCESS table keeps in-frame sequences only and misses some clones. Where compared with another copy, unresolved V genes explain less than half of these, and the others have no known cause. That table furnishes V, J and clone size, whereas the DNA furnished D and trimming. The sample data list 130,000 to 150,000 clones, and about 88% of these were observed just once. The top ten clones comprise less than 20% of the sample.

The sample's time point, from its label and the paper: blood 4 weeks post-SBRT, at nephrectomy. The treatment or condition label for this specimen denotes: 15 Gy SBRT to primary tumor, nephrectomy 4 weeks later. The samples were obtained from a clinical trial, where primary renal cell carcinomas were treated with 15 Gy stereotactic body radiation therapy and then removed by nephrectomy 4 weeks afterward. Serial peripheral blood from radiation-treated patients was sampled at baseline, 2 weeks and 4 weeks after SBRT to track tumor-enriched clonotypes. Every patient's renal cell carcinoma showed clear cell pathology. Genomic DNA for TCR sequencing was prepared using the QIAamp DNA Blood Mini Kit (Qiagen). Samples were included in the analyses only if all quality control checks were passed. The data originate from a study of radiation and T cells in renal cell carcinoma (dated by TCRdb to 2020 to 2022). Some background on the complete study: TCR beta sequencing covered fewer than 60 samples in total, comprising approximately 26 tumors and roughly 27 peripheral blood samples. Across all 50 or so samples, 4 million or so unique CDR3 nucleotide sequences encoding about 2.4 million unique CDR3 amino acid sequences were identified. The last blood draw happened 4 weeks after radiation, timed to coincide with nephrectomy. The paper's findings and limits, for the study overall: Dynamics of the blood repertoire were not tracked past 4 weeks after treatment. In blood, the top tumor clonotypes increased between baseline and 2 weeks post-radiation and then shrank by 4 weeks, which suggests that tumor-resident clones expanded only transiently. Because pretreatment tumor biopsies were not available, the baseline intratumoral presence of clonotypes could not be determined. With a single-armed trial design, the study had no way to address how radiation dose or scheduling affects the TCR repertoire.

This clonotype was sampled from a woman aged 50 to 60 with renal cell carcinoma. The sequences come from blood, collected from a patient whose treatment included radiotherapy and nephrectomy. The rearrangement combines TRBV4-1 with TRBJ2-5; TRBD2 aligns with 7 central bases. The CDR3 here reads CASSQDHPGGGRQETQYF. The nucleotides read TGCGCCAGCAGCCAAGATCACCCTGGTGGCGGGAGACAGGAGACCCAGTACTTC.